The T cell receptor beta chain under discussion was sequenced for a study of naive and memory T cell subsets. V shed 0 bases, J shed 4 bases, and the junction held 6 bases outside the gene matches. In germline, CDR1 is ENHRY, CDR2 SYGVKD. The CDR3 is 17 residues long. This clonotype appeared many times. Its cognate antigen is unknown. CD8 T cells were positively selected from what remained after CD4 positive selection. Both TRBC1 and TRBC2 were covered by a beta constant-region primer of two equimolar oligonucleotides. TCRdb recomputed calls from the UMI-ligation and nested PCR reads with MiXCR, one row per CDR3 protein. The sample has under 150,000 distinct CDR3 sequences; about a sixth are singletons. Study results and limitations: Between naive and memory subsets, TCR abundance power law exponents differed. Naive repertoires, especially CD8, held a few larger clonotypes, possibly memory cells re-expressing CD45RA.

The chain employs TRBV10-3 and TRBJ2-1; 10 bases align to TRBD2. The sample was naive CD4+ T cells from blood. The clonotype comes from a human donor in good health. For the CDR3, the DNA is TGTGCCATCAGTGAGTCAAAAGGACTAGCGGAATACAATGAGCAGTTCTTC. Translating it yields CAISESKGLAEYNEQFF.